These 4 T cell receptor beta chains came from one sample sequenced in a study of T cell responses to AZD1222 COVID-19 vaccine. Profiling relied on immunoSEQ multiplex PCR, and the TCRdb table lists in-frame clones only, not all of them. The sample has 110,000 to 150,000 clones, roughly 92% seen once. The sample was peripheral blood, taken on day 0 of AZD1222 vaccination. The receptors were gathered from an adult in good health.

The chain carries TRBV10-3 and TRBJ2-7, with TRBD2 identical over 9 bases. CDR1 and CDR2 from the germline V gene are ENHRY and SYGVKD. The CDR3 spans 14 residues. The junction had 15 bases not matched to a gene; V was cut back by 9 bases and J by 9 bases. CDR3 residues: CAIGDGSLAGRQYF. The CDR3 nucleotides are TGTGCCATAGGGGATGGATCGCTAGCGGGGCGGCAGTACTTC.

The genes are TRBV19 and TRBJ1-2, with D uncertain. Trimming pared 3 bases from V and 0 bases from J, leaving 8 bases between. In germline, CDR1 is LNHDA, CDR2 SQIVND (reference sequence). The CDR3 extends over 14 amino acids. The CDR3 coding sequence is TGTGCCAGTAGTATTAGGATAGCTAACTATGGCTACACCTTC. This sequence encodes CASSIRIANYGYTF.

This clone has a single count. The chain combines TRBV27 with TRBJ2-2; D not resolved. In germline, CDR1 is MNHEY, CDR2 SMNVEV (reference sequence). This CDR3 is 14 amino acids long. V was shortened by 2 bases and J by 1 base, with 5 bases between the two germline ends. This CDR3 is CASSLLVNTGELFF. CDR3 sequence (DNA): TGTGCCAGCAGTTTACTAGTGAACACCGGGGAGCTGTTTTTT.

V is TRBV27 and J is TRBJ1-2; the D is unclear. Trimming shortened V by 2 bases and J by 4 bases, and 17 bases separated the two germline ends. This CDR3 comprises 16 residues. Looked up from germline, CDR1 is MNHEY and CDR2 is SMNVEV (reference sequence). DNA of the CDR3: TGTGCCAGCAGTTTACGGGCCGGTGGCGGTGCCTATGGCTACACCTTC. It encodes CASSLRAGGGAYGYTF.